This is a list of T cell receptor beta chains from one sample in a study of beta chain features in type 1 diabetes. Clones were read by immunoSEQ multiplex PCR, and TCRdb kept only the in-frame ones, dropping some. The table lists some 410,000 clones, approximately 14% of them singletons. Specimen: naive CD4+ T cells from blood. The receptors shown here come from a man aged 25-45 years in good health. Both conserved end residues are part of each CDR3. Fields, in order: J gene, D gene, clone size, V gene, CDR3 DNA, CDR3 protein. D genes are given only for firm matches. Size is omitted from some rows. Given values are once, few, many or a class for expanded clones.

j_gene: TRBJ2-3; d_gene: TRBD2; abundance: .; v_gene: TRBV10-2; CDR3nt: TGCGCCAGCGGCGGAATAGCGGGGGGGACAGATACGCAGTATTTT; CDR3aa: CASGGIAGGTDTQYF
j_gene: TRBJ2-3; d_gene: .; abundance: few; v_gene: TRBV15; CDR3nt: TGTGCCACCAGCAGAGATCGGAGGCTCACAGATACGCAGTATTTT; CDR3aa: CATSRDRRLTDTQYF
j_gene: TRBJ1-1; d_gene: .; abundance: .; v_gene: TRBV30; CDR3nt: TGTGTGGGGGTGGTTTTGGCTGAAGCTTTCTTT; CDR3aa: CVGVVLAEAFF
j_gene: TRBJ1-1; d_gene: .; abundance: few; v_gene: TRBV6-1; CDR3nt: TGTGCCAGCAGAAGGGTGAACACTGAAGCTTTCTTT; CDR3aa: CASRRVNTEAFF
j_gene: TRBJ2-1; d_gene: TRBD2; abundance: few; v_gene: TRBV2; CDR3nt: TGTGCCAGCAAAGCGGGAGGGGACGATGAGCAGTTCTTC; CDR3aa: CASKAGGDDEQFF
j_gene: TRBJ2-1; d_gene: TRBD2; abundance: .; v_gene: TRBV7-8; CDR3nt: TGTGCCAGCAGCGTCAGTCTAGCGGGGCCCAAGGGTGAGCAGTTCTTC; CDR3aa: CASSVSLAGPKGEQFF
j_gene: TRBJ2-4; d_gene: TRBD2; abundance: few; v_gene: TRBV5-1; CDR3nt: TGCGCCAGCTCCCCGGGACTATCCAAGGACATTCAGTACTTC; CDR3aa: CASSPGLSKDIQYF
j_gene: TRBJ2-3; d_gene: TRBD2; abundance: few; v_gene: TRBV4-3; CDR3nt: TGCGCCAGCAGCCAAGATTCCCCGGGACTAGCGGGGAGAACAGATACGCAGTATTTT; CDR3aa: CASSQDSPGLAGRTDTQYF
j_gene: TRBJ2-1; d_gene: TRBD1; abundance: few; v_gene: TRBV25-1; CDR3nt: TGTGCCAGCAGTGACCCTGACAGGGGCGCCTACAATGAGCAGTTCTTC; CDR3aa: CASSDPDRGAYNEQFF
j_gene: TRBJ1-2; d_gene: .; abundance: few; v_gene: TRBV9; CDR3nt: TGTGCCAGCAGCGTAGGGTCAGTCGGCTATGGCTACACCTTC; CDR3aa: CASSVGSVGYGYTF
j_gene: TRBJ2-3; d_gene: TRBD2; abundance: .; v_gene: TRBV5-4; CDR3nt: TGTGCCAGCAGCCGACTAGCGGGAGATCCTCATACGCAGTATTTT; CDR3aa: CASSRLAGDPHTQYF
j_gene: TRBJ2-2; d_gene: TRBD1; abundance: few; v_gene: TRBV7-7; CDR3nt: TGTGCTAGCAGCCCCGGGACAGGGGTAACCGGGGAGCTGTTTTTT; CDR3aa: CASSPGTGVTGELFF
j_gene: TRBJ2-3; d_gene: TRBD2; abundance: .; v_gene: TRBV7-8; CDR3nt: TGTGCCAGCAGCTCCCCCCCCATCCTAGCGGGGGGCACAGATACGCAGTATTTT; CDR3aa: CASSSPPILAGGTDTQYF
j_gene: TRBJ1-2; d_gene: .; abundance: .; v_gene: TRBV21-1; CDR3nt: TGTGCCAGCAGCAACAGGGCAAACTATGGCTACACCTTC; CDR3aa: CASSNRANYGYTF
j_gene: TRBJ2-1; d_gene: .; abundance: .; v_gene: TRBV30; CDR3nt: TGTGCCTGGAGTGTAGAGAATGAGCAGTTCTTC; CDR3aa: CAWSVENEQFF
j_gene: TRBJ2-1; d_gene: .; abundance: few; v_gene: TRBV5-6; CDR3nt: TGTGCCAGCAGCCTAACAGACAATGAGCAGTTCTTC; CDR3aa: CASSLTDNEQFF
j_gene: TRBJ2-1; d_gene: TRBD2; abundance: few; v_gene: TRBV10-3; CDR3nt: TGTGCCATCAAACAAAGCGGGGGCCGCGAGGGACCCTACAATGAGCAGTTCTTC; CDR3aa: CAIKQSGGREGPYNEQFF
j_gene: TRBJ1-1; d_gene: .; abundance: .; v_gene: TRBV27; CDR3nt: TGTGCCAGCAGTTCACTAAGGGCGAACACTGAAGCTTTCTTT; CDR3aa: CASSSLRANTEAFF
j_gene: TRBJ2-1; d_gene: TRBD1; abundance: few; v_gene: TRBV27; CDR3nt: TGTGCCAGCAGTTTACAGGGGGCCTACAATGAGCAGTTCTTC; CDR3aa: CASSLQGAYNEQFF
j_gene: TRBJ2-2; d_gene: .; abundance: few; v_gene: TRBV30; CDR3nt: TGTGCCTGGAGTTTAAGAATCCTTGACGGGGAGCTGTTTTTT; CDR3aa: CAWSLRILDGELFF
j_gene: TRBJ2-7; d_gene: .; abundance: few; v_gene: TRBV10-3; CDR3nt: TGTGCCATCAGTTCGTCGAGGGGCGACGAGCAGTACTTC; CDR3aa: CAISSSRGDEQYF
j_gene: TRBJ2-7; d_gene: .; abundance: .; v_gene: TRBV6-5; CDR3nt: TGTGCCAGCTCGAAGTACAGGGCCTACGAGCAGTACTTC; CDR3aa: CASSKYRAYEQYF
j_gene: TRBJ1-2; d_gene: .; abundance: few; v_gene: TRBV29-1; CDR3nt: TGCAGCGTCCGGACAGATAACTATGGCTACACCTTC; CDR3aa: CSVRTDNYGYTF
j_gene: TRBJ1-1; d_gene: .; abundance: .; v_gene: TRBV4-1; CDR3nt: TGCGCCAGCAGCCGGGATAAGGGGCGGTTGGACACTGAAGCTTTCTTT; CDR3aa: CASSRDKGRLDTEAFF
j_gene: TRBJ1-1; d_gene: .; abundance: .; v_gene: TRBV18; CDR3nt: TGTGCCAGCTCACCACCTATGAGGGGAAACACTGAAGCTTTCTTT; CDR3aa: CASSPPMRGNTEAFF
j_gene: TRBJ1-2; d_gene: .; abundance: .; v_gene: TRBV6-5; CDR3nt: TGTGCCAGTTGTCGGTCGGGGGCTAACTATGGCTACACCTTC; CDR3aa: CASCRSGANYGYTF
j_gene: TRBJ2-2; d_gene: .; abundance: few; v_gene: TRBV2; CDR3nt: TGTGCCAGCAGTGAAGCGGGGAGGAACACCGGGGAGCTGTTTTTT; CDR3aa: CASSEAGRNTGELFF
j_gene: TRBJ2-3; d_gene: .; abundance: .; v_gene: TRBV7-2; CDR3nt: TGTGCCAGCAGCTTACAGGGTGCAGATACGCAGTATTTT; CDR3aa: CASSLQGADTQYF
j_gene: TRBJ2-3; d_gene: .; abundance: .; v_gene: TRBV4-3; CDR3nt: TGCGCCAGCAGCCAAGATCACCCAGATACGCAGTATTTT; CDR3aa: CASSQDHPDTQYF
j_gene: TRBJ2-1; d_gene: TRBD2; abundance: few; v_gene: TRBV7-2; CDR3nt: TGTGCCAGCAGCCCCGAGGCTAGCGGGAGACCCTACAATGAGCAGTTCTTC; CDR3aa: CASSPEASGRPYNEQFF
j_gene: TRBJ2-1; d_gene: .; abundance: .; v_gene: TRBV2; CDR3nt: TGTGCCAGCGGCGTAGAGGTGGGGAATGAGCAGTTCTTC; CDR3aa: CASGVEVGNEQFF
j_gene: TRBJ2-2; d_gene: .; abundance: many; v_gene: TRBV30; CDR3nt: TGTGCCTGGAATAGCGACACGGTCACCGGGGAGCTGTTTTTT; CDR3aa: CAWNSDTVTGELFF
j_gene: TRBJ2-1; d_gene: TRBD2; abundance: .; v_gene: TRBV7-2; CDR3nt: TGTGCCAGCAGCTTAGTTGGTCGGACTAGCTCCTACAATGAGCAGTTCTTC; CDR3aa: CASSLVGRTSSYNEQFF
j_gene: TRBJ2-3; d_gene: TRBD2; abundance: .; v_gene: TRBV9; CDR3nt: TGTGCCAGCAGCACTAGCGGGGGGGGCACAGATACGCAGTATTTT; CDR3aa: CASSTSGGGTDTQYF
j_gene: TRBJ2-5; d_gene: .; abundance: few; v_gene: TRBV19; CDR3nt: TGTGCCAGTAGCTCCCCAGTGACCCAGTACTTC; CDR3aa: CASSSPVTQYF
j_gene: TRBJ2-5; d_gene: TRBD2; abundance: few; v_gene: TRBV7-6; CDR3nt: TGTGCCAGCAACCTAATAGCGGGAGGGCAAGAGACCCAGTACTTC; CDR3aa: CASNLIAGGQETQYF
j_gene: TRBJ1-1; d_gene: TRBD1; abundance: .; v_gene: TRBV30; CDR3nt: TGTGCCTGGAGTCAGGGGGGAACTGAAGCTTTCTTT; CDR3aa: CAWSQGGTEAFF
j_gene: TRBJ2-2; d_gene: .; abundance: few; v_gene: TRBV2; CDR3nt: TGTGCCAGCTATGTACCGGGCACCCCTGGCGGGGAGCTGTTTTTT; CDR3aa: CASYVPGTPGGELFF
j_gene: TRBJ2-5; d_gene: .; abundance: few; v_gene: TRBV13; CDR3nt: TGTGCCAGCACCCGTGTGGGGCAAGAGACCCAGTACTTC; CDR3aa: CASTRVGQETQYF
j_gene: TRBJ2-3; d_gene: .; abundance: .; v_gene: TRBV2; CDR3nt: TGTGCCAGCAGGAGGGGACTCACAGATACGCAGTATTTT; CDR3aa: CASRRGLTDTQYF
j_gene: TRBJ2-7; d_gene: .; abundance: .; v_gene: TRBV9; CDR3nt: TGTGCCAGCAGTGGAGGACAGCCCTACGAGCAGTACTTC; CDR3aa: CASSGGQPYEQYF
j_gene: TRBJ2-1; d_gene: .; abundance: few; v_gene: TRBV7-2; CDR3nt: TGTGCCAGCAGCATTGGGGGGACAGCAAATGAGCAGTTCTTC; CDR3aa: CASSIGGTANEQFF
j_gene: TRBJ2-1; d_gene: .; abundance: .; v_gene: TRBV29-1; CDR3nt: TGCAGCGTTGATGGGGGACCAGGGACTGAGCAGTTCTTC; CDR3aa: CSVDGGPGTEQFF
j_gene: TRBJ2-2; d_gene: TRBD1; abundance: .; v_gene: TRBV18; CDR3nt: TGTGCCAGCTCACAGGGGGCGACGGACACCGGGGAGCTGTTTTTT; CDR3aa: CASSQGATDTGELFF
j_gene: TRBJ1-6; d_gene: .; abundance: .; v_gene: TRBV4-1; CDR3nt: TGCGCCAGCAGCCAAGATAACAGGGTTTTTTCACCCCTCCACTTT; CDR3aa: CASSQDNRVFSPLHF
j_gene: TRBJ1-2; d_gene: .; abundance: few; v_gene: TRBV6-5; CDR3nt: TGTGCCAGCAGTTCATCCTATGGCTACACCTTC; CDR3aa: CASSSSYGYTF
j_gene: TRBJ2-1; d_gene: .; abundance: few; v_gene: TRBV9; CDR3nt: TGTGCCAGCAGCCCAGTAGCAGGGGGGGACAATGAGCAGTTCTTC; CDR3aa: CASSPVAGGDNEQFF
j_gene: TRBJ2-5; d_gene: .; abundance: .; v_gene: TRBV29-1; CDR3nt: TGCAGCGCCCGAGGGGGGGATCGAGAGACCCAGTACTTC; CDR3aa: CSARGGDRETQYF
j_gene: TRBJ2-3; d_gene: TRBD2; abundance: few; v_gene: TRBV6-1; CDR3nt: TGTGCCAGCAGGGAGCGGGGCAGGACAGATACGCAGTATTTT; CDR3aa: CASRERGRTDTQYF
j_gene: TRBJ2-2; d_gene: .; abundance: .; v_gene: TRBV6-5; CDR3nt: TGTGCCAGCACCAGAGTGGCCACCGGGGAGCTGTTTTTT; CDR3aa: CASTRVATGELFF
j_gene: TRBJ1-1; d_gene: .; abundance: few; v_gene: TRBV30; CDR3nt: TGTGCCTGGAGTGTGCGAAGTAAGAACACTGAAGCTTTCTTT; CDR3aa: CAWSVRSKNTEAFF